The source of this T cell receptor (beta chain) is a study of blood T cells in healthy people across ages. The germline gives CDR1 SGDLS, CDR2 YYNGEE. CDR3 length equals 14 residues. Primers used in a second PCR of about 6 to 12 cycles were a sample-barcoded 5' primer and a J-beta primer mix. TCRdb re-called the 5' RACE reads through MiXCR, storing one row per CDR3 protein. This sample has some 1.1 million distinct CDR3 sequences, with more than 30% found just once. The donors, all healthy, were Caucasians living in Russia, aged about 6 to 100. Overall study results and limits: Per million T cells, TCR beta diversity dropped about linearly as age rose. TCR beta diversity was tightly associated with the proportion of naive T cells.

In regard to this clonotype: Its specificity is unknown.

The sequencing sample was made of blood. This rearrangement joins TRBV9 to TRBJ2-7, with 7 bases fitting TRBD2. TRBJ2-5 explains the end of the DNA better; the J call may be wrong. The sequence derives from a man in his late teens or twenties in good health. CDR3 in amino acids: CASSVLGGGETQYF. DNA of the CDR3: TGTGCCAGCAGCGTGTTAGGCGGGGGAGAGACCCAGTACTTC.